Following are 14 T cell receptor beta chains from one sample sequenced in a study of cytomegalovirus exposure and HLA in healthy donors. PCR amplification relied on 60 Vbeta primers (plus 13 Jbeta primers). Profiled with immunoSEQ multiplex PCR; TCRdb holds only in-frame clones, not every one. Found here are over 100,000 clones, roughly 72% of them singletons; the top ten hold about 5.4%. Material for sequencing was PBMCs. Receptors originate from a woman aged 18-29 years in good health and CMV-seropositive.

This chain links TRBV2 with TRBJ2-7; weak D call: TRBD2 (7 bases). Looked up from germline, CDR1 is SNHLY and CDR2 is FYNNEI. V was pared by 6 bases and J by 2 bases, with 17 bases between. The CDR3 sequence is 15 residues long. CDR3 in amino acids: CASSHGTGGPYEQYF. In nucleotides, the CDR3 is TGTGCCAGCAGCCACGGGACGGGGGGCCCCTACGAGCAGTACTTC. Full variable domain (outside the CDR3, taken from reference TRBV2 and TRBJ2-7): EPEVTQTPSHQVTQMGQEVILRCVPISNHLYFYWYRQILGQKVEFLVSFYNNEISEKSEIFDDQFSVERPDGSNFTLKIRSTKLEDSAMYFCASSHGTGGPYEQYFGPGTRLTVT.

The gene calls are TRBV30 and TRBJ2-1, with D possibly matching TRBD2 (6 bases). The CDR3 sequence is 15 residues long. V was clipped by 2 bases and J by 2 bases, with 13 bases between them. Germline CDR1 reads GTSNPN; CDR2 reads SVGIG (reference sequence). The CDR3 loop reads CAWSLRAGPYNEQFF. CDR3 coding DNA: TGTGCCTGGAGTTTAAGGGCGGGACCCTACAATGAGCAGTTCTTC.

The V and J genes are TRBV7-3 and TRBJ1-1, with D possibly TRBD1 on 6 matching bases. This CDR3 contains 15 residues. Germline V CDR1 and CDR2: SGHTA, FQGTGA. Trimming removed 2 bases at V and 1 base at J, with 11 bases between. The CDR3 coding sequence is TGTGCCAGCAGCTTATTTGGGGGGGCGAACACTGAAGCTTTCTTT. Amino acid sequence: CASSLFGGANTEAFF.

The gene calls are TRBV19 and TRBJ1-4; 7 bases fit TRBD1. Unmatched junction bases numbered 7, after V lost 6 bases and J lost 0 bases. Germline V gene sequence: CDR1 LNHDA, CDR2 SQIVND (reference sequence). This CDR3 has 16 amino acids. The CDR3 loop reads CASSRGQATTNEKLFF. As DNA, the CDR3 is TGTGCCAGTAGCCGAGGACAGGCCACAACTAATGAAAAACTGTTTTTT.

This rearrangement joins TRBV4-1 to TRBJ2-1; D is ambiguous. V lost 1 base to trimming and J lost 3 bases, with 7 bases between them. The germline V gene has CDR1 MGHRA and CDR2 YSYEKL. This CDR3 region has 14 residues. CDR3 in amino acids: CASSQGPRYNEQFF. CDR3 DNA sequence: TGCGCCAGCAGCCAAGGGCCACGCTACAATGAGCAGTTCTTC.

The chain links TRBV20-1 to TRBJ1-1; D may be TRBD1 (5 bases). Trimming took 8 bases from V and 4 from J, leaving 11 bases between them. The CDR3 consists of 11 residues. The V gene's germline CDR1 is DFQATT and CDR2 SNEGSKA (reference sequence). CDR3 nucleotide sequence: TGCAGTCCATACGGGGGCACTGAAGCTTTCTTT. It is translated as CSPYGGTEAFF.

The CDR3 here is CASSIWTGGDEQFF. The CDR3 DNA reads as TGTGCCAGCAGCATTTGGACAGGGGGCGATGAGCAGTTCTTC. The chain carries TRBV11-3 and TRBJ2-1; the match to TRBD1 covers 11 bases. The CDR3 runs to 14 residues. The V and J ends lost 5 bases and 8 bases, in that order; junction bases with no gene match: 5. Germline V gene data show CDR1 as SGHNT and CDR2 as YENEEA.

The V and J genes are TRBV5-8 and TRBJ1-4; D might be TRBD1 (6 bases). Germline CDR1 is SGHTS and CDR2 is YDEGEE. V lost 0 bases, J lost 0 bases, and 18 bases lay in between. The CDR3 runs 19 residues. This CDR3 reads CASSLGFSRQDATNEKLFF. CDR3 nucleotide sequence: TGTGCCAGCAGCTTGGGATTTTCCCGACAGGACGCAACTAATGAAAAACTGTTTTTT.

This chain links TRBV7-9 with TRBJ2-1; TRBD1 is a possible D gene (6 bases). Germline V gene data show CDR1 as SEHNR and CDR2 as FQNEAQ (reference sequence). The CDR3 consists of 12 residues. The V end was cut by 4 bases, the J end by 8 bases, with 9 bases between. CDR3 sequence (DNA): TGTGCCAGCAGCTGGGGGCGGGATGAGCAGTTCTTC. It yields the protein CASSWGRDEQFF. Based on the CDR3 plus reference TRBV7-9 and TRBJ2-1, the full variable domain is DTGVSQNPRHKITKRGQNVTFRCDPISEHNRLYWYRQTLGQGPEFLTYFQNEAQLEKSRLLSDRFSAERPKGSFSTLEIQRTEQGDSAMYLCASSWGRDEQFFGPGTRLTVL.

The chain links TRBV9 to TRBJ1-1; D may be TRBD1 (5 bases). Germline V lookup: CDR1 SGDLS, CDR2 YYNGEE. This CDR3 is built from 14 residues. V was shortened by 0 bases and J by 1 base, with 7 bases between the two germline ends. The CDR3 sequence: CASSVDTGNTEAFF. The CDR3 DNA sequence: TGTGCCAGCAGCGTAGACACAGGGAACACTGAAGCTTTCTTT.

CDR3 nucleotide sequence: TGTGCCAGCAGTGGACAGGGGGCGAGGGAGACCCAGTACTTC. Translating it yields CASSGQGARETQYF. The chain joins TRBV6-1 to TRBJ2-5, with TRBD1 identical over 10 bases. V lost 4 bases and J lost 5; bases outside the gene matches: 4. In germline, CDR1 is MNHNS, CDR2 SASEGT. CDR3 length equals 14 residues.

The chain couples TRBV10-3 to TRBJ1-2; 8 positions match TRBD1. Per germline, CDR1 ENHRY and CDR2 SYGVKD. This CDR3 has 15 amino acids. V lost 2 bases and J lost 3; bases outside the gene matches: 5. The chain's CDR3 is CAISEGQGADYGYTF. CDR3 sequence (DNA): TGTGCCATCAGTGAGGGGCAGGGGGCTGACTATGGCTACACCTTC.

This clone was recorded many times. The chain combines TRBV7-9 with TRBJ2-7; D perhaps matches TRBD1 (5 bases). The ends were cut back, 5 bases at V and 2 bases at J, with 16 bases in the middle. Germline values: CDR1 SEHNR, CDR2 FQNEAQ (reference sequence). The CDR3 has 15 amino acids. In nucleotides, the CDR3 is TGTGCCAGCAGCCCGAATGCCGCAGGGACCTACGAGCAGTACTTC. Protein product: CASSPNAAGTYEQYF.

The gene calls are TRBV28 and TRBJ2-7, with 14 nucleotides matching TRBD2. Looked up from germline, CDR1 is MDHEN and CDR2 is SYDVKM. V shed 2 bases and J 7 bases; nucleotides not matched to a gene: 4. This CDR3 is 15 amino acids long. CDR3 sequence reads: CASSLGGLAGEEQYF. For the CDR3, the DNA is TGTGCCAGCAGTTTAGGGGGACTAGCGGGAGAGGAGCAGTACTTC.